Sequencing of this T cell receptor (beta chain) was carried out in a study of OX40 agonist ivuxolimab in advanced cancers. TCRdb's table, derived via immunoSEQ multiplex PCR, lists solely in-frame clones and lacks some. The sample includes some 70,000 clones, 82% of them seen just once. Study-wide findings and caveats: Relative to CD4+ cells, CD8+ T cells on average had more expanded clones.

The CDR3 covers 12 residues. In germline, CDR1 is SQVTM, CDR2 ANQGSEA. Trimming left V 6 bases short and J 6 bases short, with 12 bases between. Remarks on this clone: Antigen specificity is unknown.

Systemic immunosuppression or autoimmune disease history was grounds to exclude patients. Sampled blood was obtained at baseline, cycle 4 day 1, and cycle 7 day 1. The chain carries TRBV29-1 and TRBJ1-5, with TRBD1 as a possible D gene (6 bases). Sequencing used CD4+ or CD8+ T cells sorted from blood, obtained in a trial of the OX40 agonist ivuxolimab. The sequence was obtained from an adult with an advanced solid tumor such as melanoma, head and neck, liver or kidney cancer. The CDR3 DNA reads TGCAGCGTCCGGGACAACGGTCAGCCCCAGCATTTT. Translating gives CSVRDNGQPQHF.